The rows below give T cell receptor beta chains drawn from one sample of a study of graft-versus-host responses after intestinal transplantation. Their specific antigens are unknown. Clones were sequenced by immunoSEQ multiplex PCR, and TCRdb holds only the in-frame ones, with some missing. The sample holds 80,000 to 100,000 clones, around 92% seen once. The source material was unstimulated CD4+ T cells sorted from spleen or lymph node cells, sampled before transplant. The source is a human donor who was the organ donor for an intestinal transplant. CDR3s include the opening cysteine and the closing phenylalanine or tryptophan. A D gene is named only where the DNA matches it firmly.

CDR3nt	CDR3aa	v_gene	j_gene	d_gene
TGTGCCAGCAGCCAATACAATGAGCAGTTCTTC	CASSQYNEQFF	TRBV11-2	TRBJ2-1	-
TGTGCCAGCAGCCAAGAAGCGGGTGGCGCTTACGCGAACACCGGGGAGCTGTTTTTT	CASSQEAGGAYANTGELFF	TRBV4-2	TRBJ2-2	-
TGTGCTAGTGGTCTGGGGGGCCTCCACAATGAGCAGTTCTTC	CASGLGGLHNEQFF	TRBV12-5	TRBJ2-1	-
TGTGCCAGCAGCACGGACGGAGGTCGAGGGGCCAACGTCCTGACTTTC	CASSTDGGRGANVLTF	TRBV7-9	TRBJ2-6	-
TGTGCCATCAGTGGCATTCGGGGTGGAATGAACACTGAAGCTTTCTTT	CAISGIRGGMNTEAFF	TRBV10-3	TRBJ1-1	-
TGTGCCAGCAGCTTAGGGGGGGGCAGGCCCAGCACAGATACGCAGTATTTT	CASSLGGGRPSTDTQYF	TRBV11-1	TRBJ2-3	-
TGTGCCAGCAGCTTAGCCAAACAGGGAACAGATACGCAGTATTTT	CASSLAKQGTDTQYF	TRBV7-9	TRBJ2-3	-
TGTGCCAGCAGCCAAGGGAGGGTCGGCAGTAGCACAGATACGCAGTATTTT	CASSQGRVGSSTDTQYF	TRBV14	TRBJ2-3	-
TGTGCCAGCAGTGAAAGGCAGGGTAGCAATCAGCCCCAGCATTTT	CASSERQGSNQPQHF	TRBV6-1	TRBJ1-5	-
TGTGCCAGCAGCCGCGACAGGTATTCCTACGAGCAGTACTTC	CASSRDRYSYEQYF	TRBV14	TRBJ2-7	-
TGTGCCAGCAGCTTAGCTTCTTGGGGAGCGAACACCGGGGAGCTGTTTTTT	CASSLASWGANTGELFF	TRBV7-7	TRBJ2-2	-
TGTGCCAGCAGCTTAGGGCCGTCCAATGGAAACACCATATATTTT	CASSLGPSNGNTIYF	TRBV7-2	TRBJ1-3	-